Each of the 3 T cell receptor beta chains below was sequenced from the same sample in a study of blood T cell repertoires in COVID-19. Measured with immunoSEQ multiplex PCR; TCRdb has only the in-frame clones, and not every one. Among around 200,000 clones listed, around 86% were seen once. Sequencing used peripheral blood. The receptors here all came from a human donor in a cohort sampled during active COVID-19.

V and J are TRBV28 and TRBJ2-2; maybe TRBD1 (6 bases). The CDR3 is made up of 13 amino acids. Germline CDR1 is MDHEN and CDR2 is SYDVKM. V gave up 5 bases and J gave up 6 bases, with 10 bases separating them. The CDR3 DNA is TGTGCCAGCAGTGCCCAGGGGCCCGGGGAGCTGTTTTTT. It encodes CASSAQGPGELFF.

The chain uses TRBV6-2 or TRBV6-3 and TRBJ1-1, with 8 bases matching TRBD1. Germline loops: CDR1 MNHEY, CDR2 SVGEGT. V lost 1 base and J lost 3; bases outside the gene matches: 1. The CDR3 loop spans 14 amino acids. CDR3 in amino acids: CASSYWTGYTEAFF. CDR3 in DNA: TGTGCCAGCAGTTACTGGACAGGGTACACTGAAGCTTTCTTT.

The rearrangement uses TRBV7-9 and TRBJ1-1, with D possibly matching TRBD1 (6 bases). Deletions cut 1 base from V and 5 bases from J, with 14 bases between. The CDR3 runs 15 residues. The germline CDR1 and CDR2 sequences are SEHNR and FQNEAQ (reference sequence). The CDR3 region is CASSLDPYRETEAFF. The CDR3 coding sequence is TGTGCCAGCAGCTTAGACCCTTACAGGGAAACTGAAGCTTTCTTT.